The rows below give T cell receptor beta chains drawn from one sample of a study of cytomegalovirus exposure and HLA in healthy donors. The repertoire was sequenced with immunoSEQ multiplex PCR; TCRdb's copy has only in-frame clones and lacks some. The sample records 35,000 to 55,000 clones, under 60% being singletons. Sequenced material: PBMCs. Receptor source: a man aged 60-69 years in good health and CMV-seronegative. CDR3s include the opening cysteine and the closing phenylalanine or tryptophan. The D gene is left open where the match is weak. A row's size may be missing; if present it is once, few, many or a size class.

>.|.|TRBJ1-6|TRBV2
CASSETAVGSPLHF
TGTGCCAGCAGTGAAACAGCAGTGGGTTCACCCCTCCACTTT
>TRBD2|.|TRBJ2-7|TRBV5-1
CASSAGTSGEQYF
TGCGCCAGCAGCGCCGGGACTAGCGGCGAGCAGTACTTC
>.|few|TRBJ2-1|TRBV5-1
CASSLKLTRDNEQFF
TGCGCCAGCAGCTTGAAGTTGACCAGGGACAATGAGCAGTTCTTC
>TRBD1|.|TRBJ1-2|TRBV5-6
CASTSITGTGSYGYTF
TGTGCCAGCACCTCTATAACCGGGACAGGGAGTTATGGCTACACCTTC
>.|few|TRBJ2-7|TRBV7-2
CASSPLGLAEDYEQYF
TGTGCCAGCAGCCCCCTGGGGTTAGCGGAGGACTACGAGCAGTACTTC
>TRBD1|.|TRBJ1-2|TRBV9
CASSVDGTGYGYTF
TGTGCCAGCAGCGTAGATGGGACAGGATATGGCTACACCTTC
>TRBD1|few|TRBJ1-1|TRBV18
CASSRDRDRRSTEAFF
TGTGCCAGCTCACGAGATAGGGACAGAAGGTCCACTGAAGCTTTCTTT
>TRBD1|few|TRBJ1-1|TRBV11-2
CASTSLTGARSTEAFF
TGTGCCAGCACCTCATTGACAGGGGCAAGGAGCACTGAAGCTTTCTTT
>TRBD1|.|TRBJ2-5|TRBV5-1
CASSAGQGASETQYF
TGCGCCAGCAGCGCCGGACAGGGGGCGTCAGAGACCCAGTACTTC
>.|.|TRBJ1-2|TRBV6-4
CASSPSLANYGYTF
TGTGCCAGCAGCCCATCGTTAGCTAACTATGGCTACACCTTC
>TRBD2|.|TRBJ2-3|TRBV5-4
CASSLGGRAKDTQYF
TGTGCCAGCAGCTTGGGAGGGAGGGCCAAAGATACGCAGTATTTT
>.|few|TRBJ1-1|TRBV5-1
CASSPPVGPNTEAFF
TGCGCCAGCAGCCCCCCGGTTGGGCCGAACACTGAAGCTTTCTTT
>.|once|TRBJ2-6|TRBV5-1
CASSLDRPFSGANVLTF
TGCGCCAGCAGCCTCGACAGGCCTTTCTCTGGGGCCAACGTCCTGACTTTC
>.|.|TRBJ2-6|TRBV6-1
CASSAGDGANVLTF
TGTGCCAGTTCGGCAGGGGACGGGGCCAACGTCCTGACTTTC
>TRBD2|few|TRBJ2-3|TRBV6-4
CASSTSGTDTQYF
TGTGCCAGCAGTACTAGCGGCACAGATACGCAGTATTTT
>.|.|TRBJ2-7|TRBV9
CASSVDLDSSYEQYF
TGTGCCAGCAGCGTAGATCTGGACAGCTCCTACGAGCAGTACTTC
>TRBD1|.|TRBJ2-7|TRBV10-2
CASRAPSGGLNF
TGCGCCAGCCGCGCCCCTTCAGGGGGCTTGAACTTC
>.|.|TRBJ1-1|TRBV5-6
CASSFIQGGTEAFF
TGTGCCAGCAGCTTTATACAGGGTGGTACTGAAGCTTTCTTT
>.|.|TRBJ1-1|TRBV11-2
CASSGRTGGNTEAFF
TGTGCCAGCAGTGGACGGACCGGGGGGAACACTGAAGCTTTCTTT
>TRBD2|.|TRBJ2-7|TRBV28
CASSRAGVGEQYF
TGTGCCAGCAGTCGAGCGGGAGTAGGTGAGCAGTACTTC